This TCR beta chain stems from a study of blood T cell repertoires in COVID-19. Overall study context: The United States, Italy and Spain provided the acute and convalescent COVID-19 samples. Nucleic acid was either cDNA or gDNA, and it came from T cells, B-cell-depleted T cells, or PBMCs.

The ends were cut back, 2 bases at V and 6 bases at J, with 10 bases in the middle. The CDR3 has 13 amino acids. The germline gives CDR1 SGHNT, CDR2 YYREEE (reference sequence). Per the original methods: Using reference gene primer amplification, nucleated cell counts were estimated. Here immunoSEQ multiplex PCR was the method, and the copy in TCRdb shows in-frame clones only, minus some. Clonal size and the V and J genes are those of that table, whereas D and trimming came from the DNA. The sample carries roughly 130,000 clones, roughly four fifths recorded once. Material: peripheral blood. The chain couples TRBV5-4 to TRBJ2-3, with unresolved D. The sequence was obtained from a woman of 80 years or more with acute or convalescent COVID-19. This chain's CDR3 is CASSLDTPDTQYF. The CDR3 DNA is TGTGCCAGCAGCTTAGACACCCCCGATACGCAGTATTTT.